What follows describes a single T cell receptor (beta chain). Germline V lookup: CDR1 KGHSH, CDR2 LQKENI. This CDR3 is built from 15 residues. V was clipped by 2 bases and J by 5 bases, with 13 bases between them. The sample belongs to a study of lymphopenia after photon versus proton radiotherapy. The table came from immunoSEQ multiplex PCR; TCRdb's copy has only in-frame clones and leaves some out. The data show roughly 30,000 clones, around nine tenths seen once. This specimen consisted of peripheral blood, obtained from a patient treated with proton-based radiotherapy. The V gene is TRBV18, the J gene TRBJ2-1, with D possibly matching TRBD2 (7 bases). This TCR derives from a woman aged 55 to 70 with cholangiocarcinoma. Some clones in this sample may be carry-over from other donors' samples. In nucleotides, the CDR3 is TGTGCCAGCTCACCAGGGGGGGCGGGCGACAATGAGCAGTTCTTC. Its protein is CASSPGGAGDNEQFF.